This TCR beta chain stems from a study of T cells in Graves' hyperthyroidism and ophthalmopathy. For the study at large: Upon initial diagnosis and before any treatment, peripheral blood was collected. Points from the study as a whole: Appearing also in blood were most of the thyroid clonotypes expanded above 0.001.

Amplified TCR beta CDR3 regions derived from RNA transcripts. Primed by the HTBI set, a first-round RT-PCR was run on the TCR CDR3. MiXCR was run by TCRdb on the multiplex PCR reads, yielding one entry per CDR3 protein. This sample has about 770,000 distinct CDR3 sequences, with roughly 20% found just once. The table lists this clonotype with a few counts. What it binds is unknown. Germline values: CDR1 LGHDT, CDR2 YNNKEL (reference sequence). The CDR3 length is 13 residues. The ends lost 6 bases at V and 5 bases at J; junction bases unmatched: 6. From 10 ml of fresh peripheral blood, PBMCs were isolated.

The rearrangement links TRBV3-1 to TRBJ2-5; TRBD1 aligns across 7 bases. Sequences were obtained from blood. The sequence was collected from a woman aged 45-59 years with Graves' hyperthyroidism that later progressed to Graves' ophthalmopathy. CDR3 bases: TGTGCCAGCAGTGTACAGGGGCGGGAGACCCAGTACTTC. Its translation: CASSVQGRETQYF.